This entry concerns a single T cell receptor (beta chain). This entry comes from a study of shared clonotypes between healthy human individuals. Naive-designated CD8 cells lacked CD45RO, were positively enriched for CCR7, and omitted terminally differentiated effector memory CD45RA+ cells. Data came from immunoSEQ multiplex PCR; TCRdb stores just in-frame clones and leaves some out. The data hold hundreds of thousands of clones, with about 97% observed a single time. Trimming left V 5 bases short and J 4 bases short, with 12 bases between. The CDR3 totals 14 residues. Germline V gene sequence: CDR1 SGHNT, CDR2 YENEEA.

This receptor was taken from a young man in good health. Specimen: naive CD8+ T cells sorted from blood. This chain connects TRBV11-3 to TRBJ2-1; no reliable D call. The CDR3, as DNA: TGTGCCAGCAGCCATCGCGACCATTACAATGAGCAGTTCTTC. Encoded protein: CASSHRDHYNEQFF.